Below, one TCR beta chain is given with its context. Its antigen remains unidentified. With 6 bases removed from V and 2 bases from J, the gap between germline ends came to 11 bases. CDR1 is SNHLY, CDR2 FYNNEI, per germline. The CDR3 is made up of 14 amino acids. After isolation, RNA underwent reverse transcription to generate cDNA as the sequencing template. The data were produced by immunoSEQ multiplex PCR, yet TCRdb's version contains in-frame clones alone and is incomplete. The table lists 150,000 or so clones, roughly three fifths of them singletons. The data were taken from a study of CD8+ T cells in alopecia areata. Whole-study context: Tofacitinib dosing lasted 6 to 18 months, which was then followed by 6 months off drug. Regarding the study as a whole: Lesional scalp displayed greater clonality than normal scalp, most notably in alopecia totalis/universalis. Scalp sample sequencing also detects resident alphabeta T cells of normal skin.

Patients with alopecia areata provided lesional scalp punch biopsies as well as peripheral blood. The source is a human donor with alopecia areata. This chain joins TRBV2 and TRBJ2-1; D is possibly TRBD1 or TRBD2 (5 bases each). The source material was CD4+ T cells sorted from blood, sampled at week 0. CDR3 protein: CASRPGTPYNEQFF. The CDR3 bases are TGTGCCAGCAGACCCGGGACCCCCTACAATGAGCAGTTCTTC.